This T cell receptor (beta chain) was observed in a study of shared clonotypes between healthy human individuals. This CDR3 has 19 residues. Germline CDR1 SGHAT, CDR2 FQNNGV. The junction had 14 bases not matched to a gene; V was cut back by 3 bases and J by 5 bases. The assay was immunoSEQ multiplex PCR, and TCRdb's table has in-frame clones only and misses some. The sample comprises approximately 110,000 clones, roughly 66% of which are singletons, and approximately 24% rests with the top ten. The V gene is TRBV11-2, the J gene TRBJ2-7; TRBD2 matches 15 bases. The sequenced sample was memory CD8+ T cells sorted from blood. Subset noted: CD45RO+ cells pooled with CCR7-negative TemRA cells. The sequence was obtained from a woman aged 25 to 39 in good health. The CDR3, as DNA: TGTGCCAGCAGCTTTACCTTCGGGGGACTAGCGGGGGGCATGGACGAGCAGTACTTC. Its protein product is CASSFTFGGLAGGMDEQYF.